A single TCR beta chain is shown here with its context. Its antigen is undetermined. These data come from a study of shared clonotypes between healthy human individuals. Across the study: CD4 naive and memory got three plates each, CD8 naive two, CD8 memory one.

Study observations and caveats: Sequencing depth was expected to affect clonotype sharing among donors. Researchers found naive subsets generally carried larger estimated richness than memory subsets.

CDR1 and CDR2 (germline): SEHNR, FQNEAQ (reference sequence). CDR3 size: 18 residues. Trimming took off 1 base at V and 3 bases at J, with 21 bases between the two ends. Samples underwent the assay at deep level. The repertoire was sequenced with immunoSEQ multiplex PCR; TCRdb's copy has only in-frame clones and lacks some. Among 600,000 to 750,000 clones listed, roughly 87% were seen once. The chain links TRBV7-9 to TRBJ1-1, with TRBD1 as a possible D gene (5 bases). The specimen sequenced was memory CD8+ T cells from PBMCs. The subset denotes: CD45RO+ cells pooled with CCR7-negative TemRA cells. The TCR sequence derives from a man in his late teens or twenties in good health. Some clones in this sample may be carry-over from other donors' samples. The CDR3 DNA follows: TGTGCCAGCAGCTTAGGAGCGGTTAGTCGGGGGGATTACACTGAAGCTTTCTTT. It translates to CASSLGAVSRGDYTEAFF.